Reported below is one TCR beta chain. These data come from a study of blood T cell repertoires in COVID-19. Overall study: Material from acute and convalescent COVID-19 was sourced from the United States, Italy and Spain. Nucleic acid was either cDNA or gDNA, and it came from T cells, B-cell-depleted T cells, or PBMCs.

In the original analysis: Quantification of nucleated cells was approximated via reference gene primer amplification. Some clones are missing from TCRdb's copy, which holds only in-frame ones; the method was immunoSEQ multiplex PCR. D and trimming come from the DNA, and the V and J calls and clone size come from that table. Of around 170,000 clones listed, roughly 90% were seen once; the top ten hold 3% to 4%. The CDR3 totals 14 residues. V was trimmed by 1 base and J by 2 bases, leaving 6 bases between them. Germline values: CDR1 SGHVS, CDR2 FQNEAQ. The origin of this receptor is an older woman with acute or convalescent COVID-19. Material: peripheral blood. This sequence joins TRBV7-8 and TRBJ1-3, with D unclear. CDR3 coding DNA: TGTGCCAGCAGCTTAGGACATACTGGAAACACCATATATTTT. Protein product: CASSLGHTGNTIYF. Using reference TRBV7-8 and TRBJ1-3 for the parts outside the CDR3, the full variable domain is GAGVSQSPRYKVAKRGQDVALRCDPISGHVSLFWYQQALGQGPEFLTYFQNEAQLDKSGLPSDRFFAERPEGSVSTLKIQRTQQEDSAVYLCASSLGHTGNTIYFGEGSWLTVV.